These 21 T cell receptor beta chains share one sample of origin, sequenced in a study of blood T cell repertoires in COVID-19. Generated by immunoSEQ multiplex PCR, the TCRdb table keeps only in-frame clones and is missing some. The sample includes about 260,000 clones, about 87% of them seen just once. The sequenced sample consisted of peripheral blood. These receptor sequences come from a woman in her 40s who had recovered from COVID-19.

The chain employs TRBV11-2 and TRBJ2-1; 15 bases map to TRBD2. Germline V gene sequence: CDR1 SGHAT, CDR2 FQNNGV. Losses at the gene ends were 5 bases for V and 1 base for J; bases not matched to a gene: 3. This CDR3 region has 17 residues. CDR3 bases: TGTGCCAGCAGCGAGGGACTAGCGGGGGGTTCCTACAATGAGCAGTTCTTC. It codes for CASSEGLAGGSYNEQFF.

This chain uses TRBV5-8 with TRBJ2-5; D unresolved. CDR3 size: 13 residues. The V end was cut by 0 bases, the J end by 4 bases, with 7 bases between. CDR1 is SGHTS, CDR2 YDEGEE, per germline. The CDR3 is CASSLDSGETQYF. Here the CDR3 DNA reads TGTGCCAGCAGCTTGGACTCTGGAGAGACCCAGTACTTC.

This clone was detected once. V gene TRBV2 combines with J gene TRBJ2-7; 9 bases align to TRBD1. J gave up 2 bases and V 8 bases, and 10 bases lay outside the gene matches. Looked up from germline, CDR1 is SNHLY and CDR2 is FYNNEI. CDR3 length equals 15 residues. Written as DNA, the CDR3 is TGTGCCAGCTCCCTTGGGACAGGGACCGCCTACGAGCAGTACTTC. It yields the protein CASSLGTGTAYEQYF.

The rearrangement joins TRBV6-5 to TRBJ1-1; TRBD1 aligns across 12 bases. This CDR3 has 15 residues. Germline V gene data show CDR1 as MNHEY and CDR2 as SVGAGI. V lost 7 bases, J lost 3 bases, and 6 bases stayed unmatched. The CDR3, as DNA: TGTGCCAGCATCCGGGACAGGGGGCGCGACACTGAAGCTTTCTTT. The encoded protein is CASIRDRGRDTEAFF.

This rearrangement joins TRBV9 to TRBJ1-5, with D possibly matching TRBD1 (6 bases). Trimming shortened V by 0 bases and J by 7 bases, and 17 bases separated the two germline ends. This CDR3 is 16 amino acids long. The germline CDR1 and CDR2 sequences are SGDLS and YYNGEE. The CDR3: CASSVDPGGGGQPQHF. The CDR3 bases are TGTGCCAGCAGCGTAGACCCCGGGGGCGGGGGACAGCCCCAGCATTTT.

The rearrangement uses TRBV5-6 and TRBJ2-5, with 7 bases that match TRBD1. Germline-derived CDR1 and CDR2 are SGHDT and YYEEEE. The CDR3 runs to 14 residues. J lost 5 bases, V lost 2 bases, and 6 bases had no gene match. The CDR3 sequence is CASSFRGIAETQYF. DNA for the CDR3: TGTGCCAGCAGCTTCAGGGGGATCGCGGAGACCCAGTACTTC.

This CDR3 reads CASTSPDWGDTQYF. CDR3 in DNA: TGTGCCAGCACCTCCCCGGACTGGGGAGATACGCAGTATTTT. This sequence joins TRBV2 and TRBJ2-3; perhaps TRBD2 as D (5 bases). The germline gives CDR1 SNHLY, CDR2 FYNNEI. V lost 7 bases and J lost 5, with 16 bases in between. This CDR3 comprises 14 residues.

CDR3 loop: CASSFGQGARAFF. CDR3 nucleotides: TGTGCCAGCAGCTTCGGACAGGGGGCGCGGGCTTTCTTT. The chain recombines TRBV7-9 with TRBJ1-1; 11 positions agree with TRBD1. The germline V gene encodes CDR1 SEHNR and CDR2 FQNEAQ (reference sequence). Trimming at V came to 3 bases and at J to 11 bases, leaving 5 bases not matched to a gene. CDR3 size: 13 residues.

This clone was counted between two and nine times. The chain links TRBV6-4 to TRBJ2-7; TRBD1 aligns across 11 bases. CDR1 is MRHNA and CDR2 is SNTAGT in the germline V gene. This CDR3 comprises 15 residues. The ends lost 8 bases at V and 2 bases at J; junction bases unmatched: 8. In nucleotides, the CDR3 is TGTGCCAGCCTTCTGGGACAGGGGGTTACCTACGAGCAGTACTTC. It is translated as CASLLGQGVTYEQYF.

This chain connects TRBV30 to TRBJ1-2; D call uncertain. Germline assignment: CDR1 GTSNPN and CDR2 SVGIG (reference sequence). The CDR3 is 12 residues long. Between the trimmed V and J ends, which lost 1 base and 9 bases, there was a span of 12 bases. CDR3 loop: CAWSGGLWSYTF. DNA of the CDR3: TGTGCCTGGAGTGGAGGTCTATGGAGCTACACCTTC.

CDR3 sequence: CASSQDVRGGNEQFF. For the CDR3, the DNA is TGCGCCAGCAGCCAAGATGTCAGGGGTGGGAATGAGCAGTTCTTC. The J gene is TRBJ2-1, the V gene TRBV4-1; tentatively, D is TRBD1 (6 bases). From germline, CDR1 is MGHRA and CDR2 YSYEKL. This CDR3 is built from 15 residues. V shed 0 bases and J shed 7 bases, with 13 bases lying between them.

CDR3 sequence reads: CASSGSGGNPITDTQYF. The DNA of the CDR3 is TGTGCCAGCAGTGGTAGCGGGGGGAATCCGATCACGGATACGCAGTATTTT. The rearrangement joins TRBV6-1 to TRBJ2-3; 10 nucleotides line up with TRBD2. CDR3 length: 17 amino acids. The V gene end was trimmed by 4 bases and the J gene end by 6 bases; junction bases not matched to a gene: 13. Germline lookup yields CDR1 MNHNS and CDR2 SASEGT.

The chain uses TRBV15 and TRBJ1-6; 7 bases are shared with TRBD1. This CDR3 contains 17 residues. Germline lookup yields CDR1 LNHNV and CDR2 YYDKDF (reference sequence). With 0 bases clipped from V and 11 bases from J, the junction kept 13 bases outside the gene matches. CDR3: CATSRDSTGFGNPPLHF. For the CDR3, the DNA is TGTGCCACCAGCAGAGATTCGACAGGGTTTGGAAACCCACCCCTCCACTTT.

The CDR3 loop is CASSDSGGVTDTQYF. CDR3 in DNA: TGTGCCAGCAGCGATAGCGGGGGGGTCACAGATACGCAGTATTTT. The chain couples TRBV9 to TRBJ2-3; 11 nucleotides line up with TRBD2. Germline values: CDR1 SGDLS, CDR2 YYNGEE. V was pared by 3 bases and J by 2 bases, with 2 bases of the junction left unmatched. The CDR3 runs to 15 residues.

The rearrangement joins TRBV9 to TRBJ2-1, with 10 bases fitting TRBD2. The V segment lost 4 bases and the J segment 1 base; nucleotides outside the gene matches: 17. This CDR3 is built from 20 residues. The germline gives CDR1 SGDLS, CDR2 YYNGEE. The DNA for the CDR3 is TGTGCCAGCAGCTTCCCCTCCCCCAGCGGGGGGGGTTCGTCCTACAATGAGCAGTTCTTC. Its protein product is CASSFPSPSGGGSSYNEQFF.

V usage is TRBV7-9 and J usage is TRBJ2-1, with 8 positions matching TRBD1. Germline CDR1 and CDR2: SEHNR and FQNEAQ (reference sequence). The CDR3 sequence is 15 residues long. V lost 5 bases to trimming and J lost 0 bases; unmatched junction nucleotides: 3. The CDR3 loop is CASSGDRSSYNEQFF. The DNA of the CDR3 is TGTGCCAGCAGCGGGGACAGGAGCTCCTACAATGAGCAGTTCTTC. The full variable domain, completed using reference TRBV7-9 and TRBJ2-1, is DTGVSQNPRHKITKRGQNVTFRCDPISEHNRLYWYRQTLGQGPEFLTYFQNEAQLEKSRLLSDRFSAERPKGSFSTLEIQRTEQGDSAMYLCASSGDRSSYNEQFFGPGTRLTVL.

This chain connects TRBV7-2 to TRBJ1-5, with D perhaps TRBD1 (6 bases). The V end was cut by 4 bases, the J end by 1 base, with 8 bases between. The CDR3 covers 14 residues. Germline V CDR1 and CDR2: SGHTA, FQGNSA. The CDR3 nucleotides are TGTGCCAGCAGCTCCGGACAGAGCAATCAGCCCCAGCATTTT. Its protein product is CASSSGQSNQPQHF.

This chain joins TRBV10-2 and TRBJ2-5; maybe TRBD1 (7 bases). This CDR3 contains 14 residues. Trimming left V 7 bases short and J 1 base short, with 13 bases between. Germline assignment: CDR1 WSHSY and CDR2 SAAADI. The CDR3 loop is CASIPGGSQETQYF. CDR3 DNA sequence: TGCGCCAGCATCCCAGGGGGGTCCCAAGAGACCCAGTACTTC.

In its sample, this clone was seen once. The J gene is TRBJ2-1, the V gene TRBV10-3, with 10 bases that match TRBD2. The germline gives CDR1 ENHRY, CDR2 SYGVKD. The length of the CDR3 is 17 residues. J gave up 4 bases and V 2 bases, and 8 bases lay outside the gene matches. The DNA for the CDR3 is TGTGCCATCAGTGAGCTGGCTAGCGGGGGTGAGTACAATGAGCAGTTCTTC. It is translated as CAISELASGGEYNEQFF.

This chain links TRBV28 with TRBJ2-7, with D perhaps TRBD1 (5 bases). The germline V gene has CDR1 MDHEN and CDR2 SYDVKM. V was pared by 2 bases and J by 0 bases, with 11 bases between. This CDR3 region has 15 residues. The DNA for the CDR3 is TGTGCCAGCAGTTTAAGGGGTTGGGGCTCCTACGAGCAGTACTTC. Residues: CASSLRGWGSYEQYF.

J is TRBJ2-7 and V is TRBV7-9, with a possible D match to TRBD2 (5 bases). This CDR3 contains 13 residues. V was trimmed by 5 bases and J by 6 bases, leaving 14 bases between them. CDR1 SEHNR and CDR2 FQNEAQ come from the germline V gene (reference sequence). CDR3: CASSALQSGEQYF. CDR3 DNA: TGTGCCAGCAGCGCGCTCCAAAGCGGCGAGCAGTACTTC.